Ten or more counts support the clone carrying this TCR beta chain. MiXCR was run by TCRdb on the 5' RACE reads, yielding one entry per CDR3 protein. The sample lists about 220,000 distinct CDR3 sequences, under 30% occurring once. This record belongs to a study of CD8 T cells in ankylosing spondylitis. The CDR3 length is 14 residues. Germline V gene lookup returns CDR1 SGHTA and CDR2 FQGTGA. The ends lost 5 bases at V and 7 bases at J; junction bases unmatched: 6. This chain connects TRBV7-3 to TRBJ2-1; TRBD2 matches 9 bases. The specimen was blood, either unsorted or a sorted T cell fraction (not recorded which). The sequence was collected from a male donor with ankylosing spondylitis or in good health (not recorded which). The CDR3: CASSPPLAGNEQFF. CDR3 coding DNA: TGTGCCAGCAGCCCCCCGCTAGCGGGGAATGAGCAGTTCTTC. The complete variable domain, with remaining parts taken from reference TRBV7-3 and TRBJ2-1, reads GAGVSQTPSNKVTEKGKYVELRCDPISGHTALYWYRQSLGQGPEFLIYFQGTGAADDSGLPNDRFFAVRPEGSVSTLKIQRTERGDSAVYLCASSPPLAGNEQFFGPGTRLTVL.